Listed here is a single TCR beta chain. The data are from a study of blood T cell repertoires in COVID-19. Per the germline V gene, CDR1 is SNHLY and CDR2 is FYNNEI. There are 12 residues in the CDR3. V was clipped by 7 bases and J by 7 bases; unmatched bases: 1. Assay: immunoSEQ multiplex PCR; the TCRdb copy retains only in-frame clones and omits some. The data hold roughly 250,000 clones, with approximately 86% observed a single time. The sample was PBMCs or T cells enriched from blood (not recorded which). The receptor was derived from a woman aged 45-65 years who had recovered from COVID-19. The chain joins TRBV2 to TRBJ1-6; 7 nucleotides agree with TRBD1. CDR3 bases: TGTGCCAGCACGACAGGGAATTCACCCCTCCACTTT. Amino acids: CASTTGNSPLHF.